This is a list of T cell receptor beta chains from one sample in a study of T cell responses to AZD1222 COVID-19 vaccine. Sequencing used immunoSEQ multiplex PCR; TCRdb keeps in-frame clones, though not all of them. The repertoire holds 150,000 to 180,000 clones, with 90% as singletons. Sequenced material: peripheral blood, taken on day 0 of AZD1222 vaccination. Receptor source: an adult in good health. The CDR3 runs from the conserved cysteine through the conserved F or W.

J: TRBJ1-1
V: TRBV29-1
CDR3: CSVVMLELNTEAFF

J: TRBJ2-7
V: TRBV28
CDR3: CASSSSPTGGREQYF

J: TRBJ2-7
V: TRBV5-1
CDR3: CASSLVDTGYEQYF

J: TRBJ1-2
V: TRBV4-1
CDR3: CASSQGAAGDYGYTF

J: TRBJ2-3
V: TRBV6-5
CDR3: CASSYKSAGRPDTQYF

J: TRBJ1-2
V: TRBV7-2
CDR3: CASSSMVYYGYTF

J: TRBJ2-1
V: TRBV4-3
CDR3: CASSPARGTKNEQFF

J: TRBJ1-1
V: TRBV19
CDR3: CASNSGLGSGTEAFF

J: TRBJ1-2
V: TRBV7-9
CDR3: CASSPGSANYGYTF

J: TRBJ1-3
V: TRBV13
CDR3: CASSRLAGNTIYF

J: TRBJ1-2
V: TRBV28
CDR3: CASSFLDSRYGYTF

J: TRBJ2-5
V: TRBV29-1
CDR3: CSVASGRAGETQYF

J: TRBJ1-1
V: TRBV7-2
CDR3: CASSLLWDRDAFF

J: TRBJ1-6
V: TRBV7-3
CDR3: CASSLGGPSPLHF

J: TRBJ2-3
V: TRBV14
CDR3: CASSQDPYRAGTRADTQYF

J: TRBJ2-1
V: TRBV11-2
CDR3: CASSSFTSGRSSYNEQFF

J: TRBJ2-5
V: TRBV5-8
CDR3: CASSLYSGRETQYF

J: TRBJ1-2
V: TRBV7-9
CDR3: CASSPPVSAAGGYTF

J: TRBJ2-7
V: TRBV4-1
CDR3: CASSPGPLSSYEQYF

J: TRBJ2-7
V: TRBV2
CDR3: CASSEVLRAYEQYF

J: TRBJ2-2
V: TRBV7-2
CDR3: CASSSRTETGELFF

J: TRBJ1-5
V: TRBV29-1
CDR3: CSVAPTAGDQPQHF

J: TRBJ2-7
V: TRBV5-1
CDR3: CASSLAGFSSYEQYF

J: TRBJ2-1
V: TRBV7-2
CDR3: CASSLGRPLSSYNEQFF

J: TRBJ2-2
V: TRBV9
CDR3: CASSVAGGTGELFF

J: TRBJ2-7
V: TRBV28
CDR3: CASSLYGRNSYEQYF